These 16 T cell receptor beta chains were sequenced from one sample in a study of cytomegalovirus exposure and HLA in healthy donors. With 60 Vbeta and 13 Jbeta primers, the PCR was carried out. Using immunoSEQ multiplex PCR, the repertoire was profiled, and TCRdb retains in-frame clones only, with some absent. The data show 150,000 to 200,000 clones, roughly 86% seen once. The sample taken for sequencing was PBMCs. The receptors come from a woman aged 18-29 years in good health and CMV-seronegative.

The genes are TRBV5-1 and TRBJ2-5, with TRBD2 matching 8 bases. The J call could be wrong; TRBJ2-7 is a better fit for the DNA end. Germline CDR1 is SGHRS and CDR2 is YFSETQ. The CDR3 has 15 residues. DNA for the CDR3: TGCGCCAGCAGCCCGGGCGGGACTAGTCCCTACGAGCAGTACTTC. This sequence encodes CASSPGGTSPYEQYF.

This clone came up a few times. This chain uses TRBV4-3 with TRBJ2-2; a weak D match, TRBD2 (6 bases). Trimming cost V 0 bases and J 1 base, with 12 bases left between them. Germline loops: CDR1 LGHNA, CDR2 YSLEER. This CDR3 has 17 residues. Here the CDR3 DNA reads TGCGCCAGCAGCCAAGAGGGGAGGAAAAAGAACACCGGGGAGCTGTTTTTT. It translates to CASSQEGRKKNTGELFF.

The chain uses TRBV5-5 and TRBJ2-2; 8 positions agree with TRBD2. Germline V gene sequence: CDR1 SGHKS, CDR2 YYEKEE (reference sequence). CDR3 length: 15 residues. Germline trimming cut 4 bases from V and 4 bases from J; bases unmatched to any gene: 6. In DNA, the CDR3 is TGTGCCAGCAGCCGGGGGGGGGCCGGCACCGGGGAGCTGTTTTTT. Amino acid sequence: CASSRGGAGTGELFF. Supplemented by reference TRBV5-5 and TRBJ2-2, the full variable domain reads DAGVTQSPTHLIKTRGQQVTLRCSPISGHKSVSWYQQVLGQGPQFIFQYYEKEERGRGNFPDRFSARQFPNYSSELNVNALLLGDSALYLCASSRGGAGTGELFFGEGSRLTVL.

V is TRBV6-1 and J is TRBJ2-1; 12 nucleotides line up with TRBD2. Germline V gene sequence: CDR1 MNHNS, CDR2 SASEGT. The trim removed 7 bases at V and 5 bases at J, leaving 6 bases unmatched. The length of the CDR3 is 15 residues. The CDR3 protein is CASTLTSGRNNEQFF. For the CDR3, the DNA is TGTGCCAGCACCTTAACTAGCGGGAGGAACAATGAGCAGTTCTTC.

J is TRBJ2-3 and V is TRBV2, with a weak D call TRBD1 (5 bases). Germline assignment: CDR1 SNHLY and CDR2 FYNNEI. The CDR3 extends over 15 amino acids. Deletions cut 1 base from V and 4 bases from J, with 12 bases between. CDR3 sequence (DNA): TGTGCCAGCAGTGAAGGGGCAGGGCCCGCAGATACGCAGTATTTT. Translated: CASSEGAGPADTQYF.

The V and J genes are TRBV7-6 and TRBJ2-5; 8 nucleotides line up with TRBD2. Germline CDR1 is SGHVS and CDR2 is FNYEAQ. Trimming at V came to 4 bases and at J to 6 bases, leaving 7 bases not matched to a gene. The CDR3 sequence is 14 residues long. Written as DNA, the CDR3 is TGTGCCAGCAGCTCCCGACTAGCGTGGCAGACCCAGTACTTC. Residues: CASSSRLAWQTQYF.

The count of this clone is one. The CDR3: CASSFPSGGVETQYF. The CDR3 bases are TGTGCCAGCAGCTTCCCTAGCGGGGGGGTGGAGACCCAGTACTTC. The chain carries TRBV5-4 and TRBJ2-5; 12 bases line up with TRBD2. Germline V CDR1 and CDR2: SGHNT, YYREEE (reference sequence). V shed 2 bases and J 5 bases; nucleotides not matched to a gene: 4. The CDR3 totals 15 residues.

This clone was seen a single time. The rearrangement joins TRBV2 to TRBJ2-2, with TRBD1 identical over 9 bases. Per the germline V gene, CDR1 is SNHLY and CDR2 is FYNNEI. CDR3 size: 14 residues. The ends lost 5 bases at V and 6 bases at J; junction bases unmatched: 4. The CDR3 nucleotides read TGTGCCAGCAGTAGGACAGGGGCGGCCGGGGAGCTGTTTTTT. Translated, it gives CASSRTGAAGELFF.

This clone is a singleton in its sample. This rearrangement joins TRBV7-3 to TRBJ2-2, with D perhaps TRBD1 (5 bases). Trimming removed 5 bases at V and 6 bases at J, with 13 bases between. Germline values: CDR1 SGHTA, CDR2 FQGTGA. The CDR3 is made up of 14 amino acids. In DNA, the CDR3 is TGTGCCAGCAGCCCCACCAGGGTACCCGGGGAGCTGTTTTTT. It yields the protein CASSPTRVPGELFF.

This clone was seen a few times. This rearrangement joins TRBV11-3 to TRBJ2-1, with D maybe TRBD2 (6 bases). The germline V gene encodes CDR1 SGHNT and CDR2 YENEEA. This CDR3 comprises 15 residues. The V end lost 4 bases, the J end lost 0 bases, and 10 bases lay between the germline ends. The CDR3 DNA reads as TGTGCCAGCAGCTCCGGAGGGGTCTCCTACAATGAGCAGTTCTTC. This translates into CASSSGGVSYNEQFF.

This clone was seen a single time. The rearrangement uses TRBV19 and TRBJ1-2; D ambiguous. The CDR3 contains 11 residues. Trimming cost V 5 bases and J 3 bases, with 4 bases left between them. CDR1 and CDR2 from the germline V gene are LNHDA and SQIVND (reference sequence). This CDR3 reads CASSEDYGYTF. The CDR3 DNA sequence: TGTGCCAGTAGTGAGGACTATGGCTACACCTTC.

The chain employs TRBV11-2 and TRBJ1-2; 10 nucleotides align to TRBD1. Germline-derived CDR1 and CDR2 are SGHAT and FQNNGV. V gave up 4 bases and J gave up 4 bases; unmatched junction bases: 9. CDR3 size: 16 residues. CDR3 sequence reads: CASSSTATGGGYGYTF. The CDR3 nucleotides are TGTGCCAGCAGCTCTACTGCGACAGGGGGCGGCTATGGCTACACCTTC.

The chain links TRBV5-5 to TRBJ2-3; D unclear. CDR3 length equals 16 residues. Germline loops: CDR1 SGHKS, CDR2 YYEKEE (reference sequence). V dropped 0 bases and J dropped 1 base, with 12 bases sitting between them. The CDR3 region has the DNA TGTGCCAGCAGCTTGGGAGCAATCATACGCACAGATACGCAGTATTTT. It codes for CASSLGAIIRTDTQYF.

A note on this clone: The same CDR3 is also encoded by other DNA sequences in this sample. The gene calls are TRBV5-1 and TRBJ1-2; D uncertain. CDR3 length: 13 residues. The germline CDR1 and CDR2 sequences are SGHRS and YFSETQ. Between the trimmed V and J ends, which lost 0 bases and 4 bases, there was a span of 7 bases. This chain's CDR3 is CASSLGGGYGYTF. The CDR3 nucleotides are TGCGCCAGCAGCTTGGGCGGCGGCTATGGCTACACCTTC.

This clone was counted between two and nine times. The chain couples TRBV6-5 to TRBJ1-6, with 9 bases lining up with TRBD1. The germline V gene has CDR1 MNHEY and CDR2 SVGAGI. The length of the CDR3 is 15 residues. Losses at the gene ends were 4 bases for V and 6 bases for J; bases not matched to a gene: 4. The DNA for the CDR3 is TGTGCCAGCAGTTGGACAGGGGCCTTTAATTCACCCCTCCACTTT. It codes for CASSWTGAFNSPLHF.

V usage is TRBV29-1 and J usage is TRBJ2-2, with TRBD2 matching over 7 bases. This CDR3 is 14 amino acids long. Germline-derived CDR1 and CDR2 are SQVTM and ANQGSEA. V lost 3 bases, J lost 4 bases, and 5 bases stayed unmatched. Here the CDR3 DNA reads TGCAGCGTTGAGCGGGGGAGTGGCACCGGGGAGCTGTTTTTT. It is translated as CSVERGSGTGELFF.